Each of the 25 T cell receptor beta chains below was sequenced from the same sample in a study of long-term antiretroviral therapy in people with HIV. Researchers ran immunoSEQ v3.0 at survey level. The table came from immunoSEQ multiplex PCR; TCRdb's copy has only in-frame clones and leaves some out. The sample comprises about 28,000 clones, 65% to 85% of which are singletons, and 8.5% to 9.5% rests with the top ten. This specimen consisted of unsorted PBMCs, obtained 3 years after starting antiretroviral therapy. Receptors were obtained from a man aged 35-49 years with HIV.

In its sample, this clone was seen a few times. The J gene is TRBJ2-7, the V gene TRBV28; no clear D. Trimming removed 5 bases at V and 3 bases at J, with 2 bases between. Germline CDR1 MDHEN, CDR2 SYDVKM. The CDR3 is made up of 10 amino acids. The CDR3 here is CASSDYEQYF. The CDR3 region has the DNA TGTGCCAGCAGTGACTACGAGCAGTACTTC.

CDR3: CASKHRDTDQPQHF. CDR3 sequence (DNA): TGTGCCAGCAAACACCGGGACACTGATCAGCCCCAGCATTTT. This rearrangement joins TRBV21-1 to TRBJ1-5; TRBD1 is the table's D call, not checked against the DNA. TRBV21-1 is flagged as a pseudogene. The CDR3 is made up of 14 amino acids.

This clone was seen only once. The gene calls are TRBV7-3 and TRBJ2-5, with D perhaps matching TRBD2 (5 bases). The CDR3 consists of 13 residues. Germline lookup yields CDR1 SGHTA and CDR2 FQGTGA. Trimming removed 2 bases from V and 7 bases from J, with 11 bases in between. This chain's CDR3 is CASSLSQSGTQYF. CDR3 nucleotide sequence: TGTGCCAGCAGCTTATCCCAGAGCGGGACCCAGTACTTC.

This rearrangement joins TRBV11-2 to TRBJ2-5; 7 bases are shared with TRBD1. The germline gives CDR1 SGHAT, CDR2 FQNNGV. V dropped 4 bases and J dropped 0; count of bases not matched to a gene: 5. The CDR3 runs to 15 residues. The CDR3 DNA is TGTGCCAGCAGCTGGGGGACAGACTACCAAGAGACCCAGTACTTC. Translated, it gives CASSWGTDYQETQYF.

The chain combines TRBV19 with TRBJ1-1; D gene uncertain. The CDR3 sequence is 16 residues long. V was shortened by 7 bases and J by 3 bases, with 21 bases between the two germline ends. Germline lookup yields CDR1 LNHDA and CDR2 SQIVND (reference sequence). The CDR3 DNA reads TGTGCCAGTAACCCCTTTGGGCGGTATCGGGACACTGAAGCTTTCTTT. Protein sequence: CASNPFGRYRDTEAFF.

This chain joins TRBV5-6 and TRBJ1-1, with D possibly matching TRBD1 (5 bases). Trimming shortened V by 5 bases and J by 6 bases, and 14 bases separated the two germline ends. The CDR3 sequence is 13 residues long. The germline V gene encodes CDR1 SGHDT and CDR2 YYEEEE. CDR3 sequence reads: CASRPPGAPEAFF. The CDR3 DNA sequence: TGTGCCAGCAGACCACCTGGGGCTCCTGAAGCTTTCTTT.

J is TRBJ2-2 and V is TRBV29-1; the D gene could be TRBD1 or TRBD2 (5 bases each). Germline V lookup: CDR1 SQVTM, CDR2 ANQGSEA. V dropped 1 base and J dropped 4 bases, with 10 bases sitting between them. The CDR3 is 14 residues long. CDR3 coding DNA: TGCAGCGTTGAAGCAGGGAGTAGCACCGGGGAGCTGTTTTTT. Translating it yields CSVEAGSSTGELFF.

This chain joins TRBV6-5 and TRBJ2-5, with TRBD1 matching 7 bases. The germline V gene has CDR1 MNHEY and CDR2 SVGAGI. V lost 6 bases, J lost 5 bases, and 9 bases stayed unmatched. There are 14 residues in the CDR3. CDR3 loop: CASSPTGLRETQYF. In DNA form, the CDR3 reads TGTGCCAGCAGCCCGACAGGGCTTCGGGAGACCCAGTACTTC.

The J gene is TRBJ2-1, the V gene TRBV5-6; TRBD1 aligns across 8 bases. The CDR3 is 15 residues long. CDR1 SGHDT and CDR2 YYEEEE come from the germline V gene. Germline trimming cut 4 bases from V and 7 bases from J; bases unmatched to any gene: 10. CDR3 sequence: CASSGRDRFLNEQFF. CDR3 nucleotides: TGTGCCAGCAGCGGCCGGGACAGGTTTCTGAATGAGCAGTTCTTC.

V gene TRBV9 combines with J gene TRBJ2-2; 11 bases line up with TRBD2. CDR3 length equals 19 residues. Germline loops: CDR1 SGDLS, CDR2 YYNGEE. The ends lost 3 bases at V and 0 bases at J; junction bases unmatched: 10. As DNA, the CDR3 is TGTGCCAGCAGCGCACCACCTTCTAGCGGGAGGACGAACACCGGGGAGCTGTTTTTT. It translates to CASSAPPSSGRTNTGELFF.

This clone was counted between two and nine times. The V and J genes are TRBV27 and TRBJ1-2; 8 nucleotides match TRBD1. This CDR3 spans 13 amino acids. Losses at the gene ends were 3 bases for V and 4 bases for J; bases not matched to a gene: 1. Germline CDR1 and CDR2: MNHEY and SMNVEV (reference sequence). CDR3 in amino acids: CASSLDRAYGYTF. CDR3 bases: TGTGCCAGCAGTTTGGACAGGGCCTATGGCTACACCTTC.

This sequence joins TRBV6-5 and TRBJ1-4; a weak D match, TRBD1 (6 bases). Germline CDR1 reads MNHEY; CDR2 reads SVGAGI. V lost 2 bases, J lost 7 bases, and 17 bases lay in between. The CDR3 has 16 residues. The CDR3 is CASSYGGAGVGEKLFF. CDR3 nucleotides: TGTGCCAGCAGTTACGGGGGAGCAGGGGTGGGTGAAAAACTGTTTTTT.

V is TRBV28 and J is TRBJ2-6; D is undetermined. Germline CDR1 is MDHEN and CDR2 is SYDVKM. The CDR3 covers 16 residues. V was clipped by 4 bases and J by 0 bases, with 10 bases between them. The chain's CDR3 is CASSSWTSSGANVLTF. The CDR3 nucleotides read TGTGCCAGCAGTTCTTGGACGAGCTCTGGGGCCAACGTCCTGACTTTC.

The rearrangement links TRBV27 to TRBJ2-7; TRBD1 is a possible D gene (6 bases). In germline, CDR1 is MNHEY, CDR2 SMNVEV (reference sequence). V lost 2 bases, J lost 0 bases, and 11 bases lay in between. The CDR3 spans 15 residues. CDR3 in amino acids: CASSLHRDTSYEQYF. CDR3 DNA sequence: TGTGCCAGCAGTTTACACCGGGACACCTCCTACGAGCAGTACTTC.

This chain connects TRBV7-2 to TRBJ2-7, with D unresolved. This CDR3 region has 14 residues. CDR1 and CDR2 from the germline V gene are SGHTA and FQGNSA. V was clipped by 1 base and J by 1 base, with 8 bases between them. The CDR3 DNA reads as TGTGCCAGCAGCTTAGTGCTGGGGTCCTACGAGCAGTACTTC. It specifies CASSLVLGSYEQYF.

The rearrangement links TRBV7-2 to TRBJ1-5; no reliable D call. This CDR3 is built from 14 residues. Germline CDR1 and CDR2: SGHTA and FQGNSA. The V end lost 2 bases, the J end lost 3 bases, and 8 bases lay between the germline ends. DNA of the CDR3: TGTGCCAGCAGCTTAAAGGGCCCCAATCAGCCCCAGCATTTT. The encoded protein is CASSLKGPNQPQHF.

The chain carries TRBV5-1 and TRBJ1-6, with 10 positions matching TRBD1. Trimming cost V 2 bases and J 8 bases; bases outside gene matches: 1. The CDR3 runs to 14 residues. The germline V gene encodes CDR1 SGHRS and CDR2 YFSETQ. CDR3 protein: CASSFGQGDSPLHF. CDR3 bases: TGCGCCAGCAGCTTTGGACAGGGGGATTCACCCCTCCACTTT.

This chain uses TRBV6-6 with TRBJ1-5; D is unclear. Per the germline V gene, CDR1 is MNHNY and CDR2 is SVGAGI (reference sequence). The V end lost 5 bases, the J end lost 1 base, and 12 bases lay between the germline ends. The CDR3 extends over 15 amino acids. The CDR3 reads CASSPGTTSNQPQHF. CDR3 nucleotide sequence: TGTGCCAGCAGTCCAGGAACTACGAGCAATCAGCCCCAGCATTTT.

This rearrangement joins TRBV6-5 to TRBJ1-2; 10 bases agree with TRBD1. The V and J ends lost 5 bases and 9 bases, in that order; junction bases with no gene match: 3. The CDR3 runs 12 residues. Germline CDR1 MNHEY, CDR2 SVGAGI. The chain's CDR3 is CASSRDRGSYTF. As DNA, the CDR3 is TGTGCCAGCAGTCGGGACAGGGGTAGCTACACCTTC.

The chain links TRBV29-1 to TRBJ1-2; possible D gene TRBD1, 5 bases. Germline lookup yields CDR1 SQVTM and CDR2 ANQGSEA. The CDR3 extends over 12 amino acids. The ends were cut back, 7 bases at V and 0 bases at J, with 9 bases in the middle. The CDR3 DNA reads TGCAGCGCCGCGGGGGCTAACTATGGCTACACCTTC. Protein product: CSAAGANYGYTF. Drawing the rest from reference TRBV29-1 and TRBJ1-2, the complete variable domain is SAVISQKPSRDICQRGTSLTIQCQVDSQVTMMFWYRQQPGQSLTLIATANQGSEATYESGFVIDKFPISRPNLTFSTLTVSNMSPEDSSIYLCSAAGANYGYTFGSGTRLTVV.

This clone occurred once. The chain links TRBV9 to TRBJ2-3; 8 nucleotides match TRBD1. The CDR3 sequence is 15 residues long. Germline values: CDR1 SGDLS, CDR2 YYNGEE. Trimming cost V 1 base and J 4 bases; bases outside gene matches: 5. Written as DNA, the CDR3 is TGTGCCAGCAGCGTAACGGACAGGGATCCAGATACGCAGTATTTT. This codes for CASSVTDRDPDTQYF.

This clone occurred a few times. The gene calls are TRBV19 and TRBJ2-3; weak D call: TRBD2 (5 bases). V shed 9 bases and J shed 1 base, with 14 bases lying between them. The CDR3 contains 14 residues. Germline lookup yields CDR1 LNHDA and CDR2 SQIVND (reference sequence). The CDR3 DNA reads as TGTGCCAGCAGGACTGTGCCGGGCACAGATACGCAGTATTTT. This translates into CASRTVPGTDTQYF.

This clone was found once. The chain combines TRBV18 with TRBJ2-7, with 10 positions matching TRBD1. The trim removed 3 bases at V and 3 bases at J, leaving 2 bases unmatched. There are 14 residues in the CDR3. Germline CDR1 and CDR2: KGHSH and LQKENI. In nucleotides, the CDR3 is TGTGCCAGCTCACCCGGACAGGGGGACTACGAGCAGTACTTC. It encodes CASSPGQGDYEQYF.

The rearrangement links TRBV7-9 to TRBJ1-4; D call uncertain. The CDR3 is made up of 12 amino acids. Germline CDR1 SEHNR, CDR2 FQNEAQ (reference sequence). V dropped 5 bases and J dropped 11 bases, with 12 bases sitting between them. The CDR3 reads CASSPTGGKLFF. Here the CDR3 DNA reads TGTGCCAGCAGCCCCACGGGTGGGAAACTGTTTTTT. Full variable domain (remainder filled in from reference TRBV7-9 and TRBJ1-4): DTGVSQNPRHKITKRGQNVTFRCDPISEHNRLYWYRQTLGQGPEFLTYFQNEAQLEKSRLLSDRFSAERPKGSFSTLEIQRTEQGDSAMYLCASSPTGGKLFFGSGTQLSVL.

This clone is medium-sized in the sample. The CDR3 DNA is TGTGCCAGCAGTTTATATGCAGGGAACTACGAGCAGTACTTC. Translated: CASSLYAGNYEQYF. V gene TRBV28 combines with J gene TRBJ2-7, with D maybe TRBD1 (5 bases). In germline, CDR1 is MDHEN, CDR2 SYDVKM. V lost 1 base and J lost 3, with 10 bases in between. The CDR3 is 14 amino acids. Full variable domain (remainder filled in from reference TRBV28 and TRBJ2-7): DVKVTQSSRYLVKRTGEKVFLECVQDMDHENMFWYRQDPGLGLRLIYFSYDVKMKEKGDIPEGYSVSREKKERFSLILESASTNQTSMYLCASSLYAGNYEQYFGPGTRLTVT.